Each of the 25 T cell receptor beta chains below was sequenced from the same sample in a study of T cell responses to AZD1222 COVID-19 vaccine. Generated by immunoSEQ multiplex PCR, the TCRdb table keeps only in-frame clones and is missing some. Of about 150,000 clones listed, about 86% are singletons. The starting material was peripheral blood, obtained 28 days after the second AZD1222 dose. The receptors here all came from an adult who received the AZD1222 COVID-19 vaccine.

The genes are TRBV10-3 and TRBJ2-7; D may be TRBD1 (6 bases). The V gene's germline CDR1 is ENHRY and CDR2 SYGVKD. The CDR3 is 14 residues long. V was shortened by 1 base and J by 3 bases, with 10 bases between the two germline ends. CDR3 sequence reads: CAISELDRNYEQYF. The CDR3 DNA reads TGTGCCATCAGTGAGTTGGACAGAAACTACGAGCAGTACTTC.

The gene calls are TRBV7-9 and TRBJ1-1, with no clear D. Germline V gives CDR1 SEHNR, CDR2 FQNEAQ (reference sequence). The CDR3 covers 12 residues. Trimming removed 3 bases at V and 5 bases at J, with 7 bases between. The CDR3 loop is CASSFSETEAFF. In nucleotides, the CDR3 is TGTGCCAGCAGCTTCTCTGAGACTGAAGCTTTCTTT.

This chain links TRBV2 with TRBJ1-1; unclear D gene. CDR1 and CDR2 (germline): SNHLY, FYNNEI. CDR3 length: 11 amino acids. Trimming took 4 bases from V and 11 from J, leaving 11 bases between them. Here the CDR3 DNA reads TGTGCCAGCAGTGGGCAGGTTGATGCTTTCTTT. This translates into CASSGQVDAFF. Together with reference TRBV2 and TRBJ1-1, the CDR3 gives the full variable domain: EPEVTQTPSHQVTQMGQEVILRCVPISNHLYFYWYRQILGQKVEFLVSFYNNEISEKSEIFDDQFSVERPDGSNFTLKIRSTKLEDSAMYFCASSGQVDAFFGQGTRLTVV.

For the CDR3, the DNA is TGTGCCAGCAGTTACCCCCTTGCCTCTTGGACGGGGGGCAATCAGCCCCAGCATTTT. Its protein product is CASSYPLASWTGGNQPQHF. The rearrangement uses TRBV6-2 or TRBV6-3 and TRBJ1-5; possible D gene TRBD1, 5 bases. This CDR3 has 19 amino acids. Germline V lookup: CDR1 MNHEY, CDR2 SVGEGT. Trimming left V 2 bases short and J 2 bases short, with 22 bases between.

The chain links TRBV12-3 or TRBV12-4 to TRBJ2-7; D remains ambiguous. Trimming took off 5 bases at V and 3 bases at J, with 2 bases between the two ends. The CDR3 length is 10 residues. The CDR3 coding sequence is TGTGCCAGCAGTATCTACGAGCAGTACTTC. The encoded protein is CASSIYEQYF.

The V and J genes are TRBV5-1 and TRBJ2-1, with 8 bases lining up with TRBD2. Trimming at V came to 4 bases and at J to 0 bases, leaving 12 bases not matched to a gene. The CDR3 length is 18 residues. Germline loops: CDR1 SGHRS, CDR2 YFSETQ. The CDR3 nucleotides are TGCGCCAGCAGCCCCGGAGCTAGCGGGTGGAGCTCCTACAATGAGCAGTTCTTC. Its protein product is CASSPGASGWSSYNEQFF.

The J gene is TRBJ1-1, the V gene TRBV5-1; no definite D call. Germline V gives CDR1 SGHRS, CDR2 YFSETQ. The length of the CDR3 is 15 residues. V was pared by 0 bases and J by 0 bases, with 9 bases between. For the CDR3, the DNA is TGCGCCAGCAGCTTGGACGGGATCATGAACACTGAAGCTTTCTTT. Encoded protein: CASSLDGIMNTEAFF.

This chain joins TRBV12-3 or TRBV12-4 and TRBJ2-7; TRBD2 matches at 7 bases. The V and J ends lost 9 bases and 0 bases, in that order; junction bases with no gene match: 5. The CDR3 contains 13 residues. CDR3 sequence: CASTGGSSYEQYF. The CDR3 DNA reads TGTGCCAGTACGGGGGGTAGCTCCTACGAGCAGTACTTC.

The V and J genes are TRBV28 and TRBJ1-4; D is unclear. V lost 6 bases to trimming and J lost 5 bases, with 10 bases between them. Germline CDR1 and CDR2: MDHEN and SYDVKM. CDR3 size: 13 residues. The CDR3 spells CASRPDGNEKLFF. The CDR3 nucleotides read TGTGCCAGCAGGCCCGACGGAAATGAAAAACTGTTTTTT.

The chain recombines TRBV18 with TRBJ1-2; 10 bases match TRBD1. This CDR3 region has 16 residues. J gave up 4 bases and V 2 bases, and 7 bases lay outside the gene matches. Germline V gives CDR1 KGHSH, CDR2 LQKENI. CDR3 bases: TGTGCCAGCTCACCATTGTCCGGGACAGGGGTCTATGGCTACACCTTC. Protein sequence: CASSPLSGTGVYGYTF.

This chain uses TRBV12-5 with TRBJ2-3; D gene ambiguous. Germline CDR1 and CDR2: LGHNT and FRNRAP. The CDR3 runs 16 residues. Trimming removed 1 base at V and 2 bases at J, with 13 bases between. CDR3 sequence reads: CASGLGMSTNTDTQYF. The CDR3 region has the DNA TGTGCTAGTGGTTTGGGGATGTCGACAAACACAGATACGCAGTATTTT.

The CDR3 bases are TGCGCCAGCAGCCAAGATCCTCAGTTACAGGGGGTGAAGGCAGATACGCAGTATTTT. This encodes CASSQDPQLQGVKADTQYF. The V and J genes are TRBV4-1 and TRBJ2-3, with 8 bases that match TRBD1. The CDR3 is 19 residues long. CDR1 and CDR2 (germline): MGHRA, YSYEKL. Trimming cost V 0 bases and J 4 bases; bases outside gene matches: 15.

The genes are TRBV6-2 or TRBV6-3 and TRBJ2-5, with TRBD2 identical over 10 bases. Unmatched junction bases numbered 5, after V lost 4 bases and J lost 3 bases. This CDR3 comprises 15 residues. Germline-derived CDR1 and CDR2 are MNHEY and SVGEGT. This chain's CDR3 is CASSSVAGGKETQYF. For the CDR3, the DNA is TGTGCCAGCAGTTCAGTAGCGGGGGGAAAAGAGACCCAGTACTTC.

The chain links TRBV6-5 to TRBJ2-1, with D perhaps matching TRBD1 (5 bases). Germline-derived CDR1 and CDR2 are MNHEY and SVGAGI. Trimming took 6 bases from V and 7 from J, leaving 16 bases between them. The CDR3 consists of 14 residues. This chain's CDR3 is CASRSRGVANEQFF. The CDR3, as DNA: TGTGCCAGCAGGAGTAGGGGCGTTGCGAATGAGCAGTTCTTC.

The chain has TRBV6-5 and TRBJ1-1; no clear D. The germline V gene encodes CDR1 MNHEY and CDR2 SVGAGI. The CDR3 is 14 residues long. Trimming shortened V by 7 bases and J by 1 base, and 13 bases separated the two germline ends. CDR3 DNA sequence: TGTGCCAGCAAGACTATAAGCAGGAACACTGAAGCTTTCTTT. This encodes CASKTISRNTEAFF.

The V gene is TRBV23-1, the J gene TRBJ2-7; 8 bases match TRBD1. TRBV23-1 is labeled an ORF, and its function is uncertain. Trimming took 4 bases from V and 3 from J; bases not matched to a gene: 5. The CDR3 loop spans 14 amino acids. This chain's CDR3 is CASSRRGRIYEQYF. CDR3 sequence (DNA): TGCGCCAGCAGTCGCAGGGGGCGCATCTACGAGCAGTACTTC.

The CDR3 sequence is CASSLTTAGYTF. CDR3 in DNA: TGTGCCAGCAGTTTAACCACCGCGGGCTACACCTTC. The genes are TRBV28 and TRBJ1-2, with D hard to call. V was clipped by 2 bases and J by 8 bases, with 9 bases between them. The CDR3 spans 12 residues. Germline V gene sequence: CDR1 MDHEN, CDR2 SYDVKM.

CDR3 region: CASSEGRTSGDEQYF. CDR3 in DNA: TGTGCCAGCAGTGAAGGACGGACTAGCGGCGACGAGCAGTACTTC. This sequence joins TRBV2 and TRBJ2-7; 10 nucleotides agree with TRBD2. The CDR3 sequence is 15 residues long. Germline CDR1 is SNHLY and CDR2 is FYNNEI. The V segment lost 1 base and the J segment 5 bases; nucleotides outside the gene matches: 5.

This chain joins TRBV18 and TRBJ1-3, with D uncertain. Looked up from germline, CDR1 is KGHSH and CDR2 is LQKENI. This CDR3 is built from 18 residues. Trimming pared 3 bases from V and 1 base from J, leaving 19 bases between. CDR3 region: CASSPYYAEGSSGNTIYF. CDR3 in DNA: TGTGCCAGCTCACCTTATTACGCGGAGGGATCGTCTGGAAACACCATATATTTT.

The chain recombines TRBV28 with TRBJ2-1; 7 nucleotides agree with TRBD1. This CDR3 comprises 11 residues. J gave up 15 bases and V 3 bases, and 5 bases lay outside the gene matches. Germline V gives CDR1 MDHEN, CDR2 SYDVKM. The CDR3 here is CASSLTGSAFF. In nucleotides, the CDR3 is TGTGCCAGCAGTTTGACAGGGTCGGCGTTCTTC.

V is TRBV4-1 and J is TRBJ2-7, with D maybe TRBD2 (6 bases). The CDR3 has 15 amino acids. V was shortened by 1 base and J by 6 bases, with 16 bases between the two germline ends. CDR1 is MGHRA, CDR2 YSYEKL, per germline. Here the CDR3 DNA reads TGCGCCAGCAGCCAAGTAGGCGGGACCCCCACCGAGCAGTACTTC. Protein product: CASSQVGGTPTEQYF.

The chain has TRBV4-1 and TRBJ1-6; D unclear. CDR3 size: 13 residues. Trimming removed 1 base at V and 10 bases at J, with 8 bases between. Germline values: CDR1 MGHRA, CDR2 YSYEKL. The CDR3 DNA reads as TGCGCCAGCAGCCAAGGGCCGATCTCACCCCTCCACTTT. This codes for CASSQGPISPLHF.

V gene TRBV18 combines with J gene TRBJ2-1, with 9 bases identical to TRBD2. V shed 3 bases and J 8 bases; nucleotides not matched to a gene: 14. CDR3 length equals 17 residues. Germline V gives CDR1 KGHSH, CDR2 LQKENI. CDR3 coding DNA: TGTGCCAGCTCACCGTCTTTAACGCGGGAGGGCAGGGATGAGCAGTTCTTC. It yields the protein CASSPSLTREGRDEQFF.

The V and J genes are TRBV19 and TRBJ1-3; D call uncertain. CDR1 is LNHDA and CDR2 is SQIVND in the germline V gene (reference sequence). The germline V and J ends were trimmed by 7 bases and 4 bases, with 14 bases remaining between them. This CDR3 contains 14 residues. This chain's CDR3 is CASTDWTDGNTIYF. Here the CDR3 DNA reads TGTGCCAGTACCGACTGGACTGACGGAAACACCATATATTTT. Variable domain in full (rest from reference TRBV19 and TRBJ1-3): DGGITQSPKYLFRKEGQNVTLSCEQNLNHDAMYWYRQDPGQGLRLIYYSQIVNDFQKGDIAEGYSVSREKKESFPLTVTSAQKNPTAFYLCASTDWTDGNTIYFGEGSWLTVV.

A word on this clone: Other nucleotide sequences in the sample specify the same CDR3. The V gene is TRBV3-1 (or the pseudogene TRBV3-2), the J gene TRBJ1-3; D is unresolved. The germline V and J ends were trimmed by 1 base and 1 base, with 8 bases remaining between them. The germline CDR1 and CDR2 sequences are LGHDT and YNNKEL (reference sequence). The CDR3 has 15 amino acids. CDR3 protein: CASSQGTRSGNTIYF. CDR3 DNA: TGTGCCAGCAGCCAAGGAACCAGGTCTGGAAACACCATATATTTT.